These T cell receptor beta chains were read from a single sample in a study of identical twins. From the 5' RACE reads, TCRdb called clonotypes with MiXCR, one entry per CDR3 protein. The table has around 1.7 million distinct CDR3 sequences, around 33% seen once. What was sequenced was cord blood. All receptors derive from a newborn girl in good health. CDR3s include the opening cysteine and the closing phenylalanine or tryptophan. D genes are given only for firm matches. Size is omitted from some rows. Given values are once, few, many or a class for expanded clones.

j_call d_call clone_size v_call cdr3_nt cdr3_aa
TRBJ2-1 TRBD2 - TRBV15 TGTGCCACCAGCAGAGACCTGACGGCGGGGGTCTTTGAGCAGTTCTTC CATSRDLTAGVFEQFF
TRBJ2-4 TRBD2 - TRBV27 TGTGCCAGCAGTCCTGAAATTGGAGCTAGCGGGAGAGAGCAGTACTTC CASSPEIGASGREQYF
TRBJ2-3 TRBD2 - TRBV30 TGTGCCTGGCGGGGGGGTTTTACAGATACGCAGTATTTT CAWRGGFTDTQYF
TRBJ1-4 - - TRBV20-1 TGCAGTGCCCAGCCCGTTTATAATGAAAAACTGTTTTTT CSAQPVYNEKLFF
TRBJ2-3 - few TRBV15 TGTGCCACCAGCAGAGATCTAGCAGCCCGAGATACGCAGTATTTT CATSRDLAARDTQYF
TRBJ2-3 TRBD2 few TRBV3-1 TGTGCCAGCAGCTCTGGGACTACCCTCGGCACAGATACGCAGTATTTT CASSSGTTLGTDTQYF
TRBJ1-2 TRBD1 many TRBV10-3 TGTGCCATCAGTGAGAGGGACAGGGCTAACTATGGCTACACCTTC CAISERDRANYGYTF
TRBJ1-4 - many TRBV5-1 TGCGCCAGCAGCCGACGGAATGAAAAACTGTTTTTT CASSRRNEKLFF
TRBJ1-1 TRBD1 few TRBV3-1 TGTGCCAGCAGCCAGGCCCCCGGGACAGGGAACACTGAAGCTTTCTTT CASSQAPGTGNTEAFF
TRBJ2-3 - few TRBV7-7 TGTGCTAGCAGCCCCCTTTTCGGCGCCCATTTCACAGATACGCAGTATTTT CASSPLFGAHFTDTQYF
TRBJ1-2 TRBD1 few TRBV25-1 TGTGCCAGCTCGAACCTGGGAACAGGGGGGTCCTATGGCTACACCTTC CASSNLGTGGSYGYTF
TRBJ2-3 - - TRBV3-1 TGTGCCAGCAGCCAAGCGGGGAATACGCAGTATTTT CASSQAGNTQYF
TRBJ2-3 - few TRBV20-1 TGCAGTGCTAGTGTTTACCGGGATACGCAGTATTTT CSASVYRDTQYF
TRBJ1-6 TRBD1 - TRBV6-2/TRBV6-3 TGTGCCAGCAGTTACCCTAACAGGGGAAGGTCACCCCTCCACTTT CASSYPNRGRSPLHF
TRBJ2-3 - - TRBV4-2 TGTGCCAGCAGCCATGGAACAGGGTCGGGGGGCACAGATACGCAGTATTTT CASSHGTGSGGTDTQYF
TRBJ1-2 - few TRBV7-2 TGTGCCAGCAGCTTAGCCAGGGACTACTATGGCTACACCTTC CASSLARDYYGYTF
TRBJ2-2 - - TRBV28 TGTGCCAGCAGAAGGTCCGGGGAGCTGTTTTTT CASRRSGELFF
TRBJ2-2 - once TRBV10-3 TGTGCCATCAGTGAGGGGGCCGACACCGGGGAGCTGTTTTTT CAISEGADTGELFF
TRBJ2-7 - few TRBV20-1 TGCAGTGCTAGGACCACCGTCTGGACAGCCTACGAGCAGTACTTC CSARTTVWTAYEQYF
TRBJ2-4 TRBD2 few TRBV7-9 TGTGCCAGCAGCAATATGGGGAGGACTAGCGGGAGTTCTGCCAAAAACATTCAGTACTTC CASSNMGRTSGSSAKNIQYF
TRBJ2-7 - - TRBV20-1 TGCAGTGCTAACTTGGGCGCCGAGCGGTACTTC CSANLGAERYF
TRBJ2-3 TRBD1 - TRBV28 TGTGCCAGCAGTCTCAGGGGGCTGGCGGGAGATACGCAGTATTTT CASSLRGLAGDTQYF
TRBJ1-6 TRBD1 - TRBV13 TGTGCCAGCAGCGAAACAGGGGCCGATAATTCACCCCTCCACTTT CASSETGADNSPLHF
TRBJ2-2 - - TRBV4-1 TGCGCCAGCAGCCAAGTAGGGGGGGTTACCGGGGAGCTGTTTTTT CASSQVGGVTGELFF
TRBJ2-5 - - TRBV5-5 TGTGCCAGCAGCTATTTGGGGGCCCAAGAGACCCAGTACTTC CASSYLGAQETQYF
TRBJ1-4 - - TRBV6-4 TGTGCCAGCCCCAGACAGGAGGCTAATGAAAAACTGTTTTTT CASPRQEANEKLFF
TRBJ2-1 TRBD2 - TRBV5-1 TGCGCCAGCAGCTTGGTTGGTTGGGGGACTAGCGGCGAGCAGTTCTTC CASSLVGWGTSGEQFF
TRBJ2-5 TRBD2 - TRBV2 TGTGCCAGCAGTGTCGCACTAGCGGAAGAGACCCAGTACTTC CASSVALAEETQYF
TRBJ2-1 TRBD1 few TRBV25-1 TGTGCCAGCCATACCTACGTCGGACAGGGGAACTACAATGAGCAGTTCTTC CASHTYVGQGNYNEQFF
TRBJ2-3 TRBD2 - TRBV20-1 TGCAGTGCCCTAACTAGCGGGACAAGCACAGGTACGCAGTATTTT CSALTSGTSTGTQYF
TRBJ2-7 TRBD2 few TRBV11-2 TGTGCCAGCAGCTTAGCGGGGGGGCCCCTTTACGAGCAGTACTTC CASSLAGGPLYEQYF
TRBJ1-1 - few TRBV10-3 TGTGCCATCAGTGAGTCCCAGGCCGACACTGAAGCTTTCTTT CAISESQADTEAFF
TRBJ2-4 TRBD1 many TRBV29-1 TGCAGCGTTGGATGGACAGGGCAAAACATTCAGTACTTC CSVGWTGQNIQYF
TRBJ2-3 TRBD2 - TRBV6-1 TGTGCCAGCAGTGAAGGATGGACTAGGGCAGATACGCAGTATTTT CASSEGWTRADTQYF
TRBJ2-7 - - TRBV4-1 TGCGCCAGCAGCCGGCGTCAGGGAAATAATGAGCAGTACTTC CASSRRQGNNEQYF
TRBJ2-2 TRBD2 - TRBV25-1 TGTGCCAGCACTAGCGGGGGTACCGGGGAGCTGTTTTTT CASTSGGTGELFF
TRBJ2-7 - few TRBV21-1 TGTGCCAGCAGCACCCTGACAGGGGCGATCTACGAGCAGTACTTC CASSTLTGAIYEQYF
TRBJ2-7 - - TRBV25-1 TGTGCCAGCAGTGGATGGGTAGGTAGCTCCTACGAGCAGTACTTC CASSGWVGSSYEQYF
TRBJ1-1 TRBD1 - TRBV20-1 TGCAGTGCTAGAGCCCGCACAGGGGCGAACACTGAAGCTTTCTTT CSARARTGANTEAFF
TRBJ2-1 TRBD2 - TRBV7-8 TGTGCCAGCAGCTTAGCACCGATCAACCAGCGGGGACCCTACAATGAGCAGTTCTTC CASSLAPINQRGPYNEQFF
TRBJ2-7 - many TRBV10-3 TGTGCCATCAGTGAGTCGGACAGTCCCTACGAGCAGTACTTC CAISESDSPYEQYF
TRBJ2-1 TRBD2 few TRBV7-2 TGTGCCAGCAGCTTATTCCGGCTAGCGGGTTACAATGAGCAGTTCTTC CASSLFRLAGYNEQFF
TRBJ2-7 - - TRBV14 TGTGCCAGCAGCCTCCTACAGGGATTGATCGACGAGCAGTACTTC CASSLLQGLIDEQYF
TRBJ1-2 - - TRBV4-1 TGCGCCAGCAGCCAAGTTGCCCTAGGCTCGGGGGGCTACACCTTC CASSQVALGSGGYTF
TRBJ2-3 - few TRBV9 TGTGCCAGCAGCGTTTCGGGGTTGTGGGCAGATACGCAGTATTTT CASSVSGLWADTQYF
TRBJ2-4 TRBD2 many TRBV7-9 TGTGCCAGCAGCCCAGCCACCAGGACTAGCGGGAGAACCAAAAACATTCAGTACTTC CASSPATRTSGRTKNIQYF
TRBJ2-1 TRBD2 - TRBV11-2 TGTGCCAGCAGCGGTACCACTAGCGGGGGTACGGATGAGCAGTTCTTC CASSGTTSGGTDEQFF
TRBJ2-3 TRBD2 - TRBV7-8 TGTGCCGGCAGCCCGAGCGGGGGGCTGCACGCAGATACGCAGTATTTT CAGSPSGGLHADTQYF
TRBJ2-3 TRBD2 few TRBV5-1 TGCGCCAGCAGCTTAGAGACTAGCGTAGATACGCAGTATTTT CASSLETSVDTQYF
TRBJ2-1 - few TRBV6-5 TGTGCCAGCAGAGGAGTAGCGCCGAGCTCCTACAATGAGCAGTTCTTC CASRGVAPSSYNEQFF
TRBJ1-5 - - TRBV2 TGTGCCAGCAGCGAAACAGGGTTTCAGCCCCAGCATTTT CASSETGFQPQHF
TRBJ2-3 TRBD2 - TRBV20-1 TGCAGTGCTAGAGAGGCTAGCGGGTTCACAGATACGCAGTATTTT CSAREASGFTDTQYF